Presented here are 21 T cell receptor beta chains from one specimen sequenced in a study of identical twins. TCRdb reanalysed the 5' RACE reads using MiXCR and keeps one entry per CDR3 protein. Altogether 260,000 or so distinct CDR3 sequences are present, 6% to 8% being singletons, with the ten largest covering more than 5%. The data also belong to a second study, concerning yellow fever vaccine responses in identical twins.

Material: CD8+ T cells sorted from blood. The receptor set was obtained from a woman under 30 in good health.

This clonotype has just a few counts. The chain couples TRBV15 to TRBJ2-7, with 11 positions matching TRBD2. The CDR3 is made up of 16 amino acids. V dropped 0 bases and J dropped 5; count of bases not matched to a gene: 6. Germline CDR1 and CDR2: LNHNV and YYDKDF (reference sequence). The CDR3 DNA sequence: TGTGCCACCAGCAGAGACACTAGCGGGAGTTTCCACGAGCAGTACTTC. It yields the protein CATSRDTSGSFHEQYF.

The CDR3 DNA reads as TGTGCCAGCAGTTTATCTAAGGCTAGCTACAATGAGCAGTTCTTC. It specifies CASSLSKASYNEQFF. The gene calls are TRBV27 and TRBJ2-1; D remains unclear. The CDR3 contains 15 residues. V lost 0 bases to trimming and J lost 3 bases, with 9 bases between them. Germline V lookup: CDR1 MNHEY, CDR2 SMNVEV (reference sequence).

This clonotype occurred many times. The gene calls are TRBV7-6 and TRBJ2-5; D is unresolved. Germline assignment: CDR1 SGHVS and CDR2 FNYEAQ. Between the trimmed V and J ends, which lost 4 bases and 1 base, there was a span of 10 bases. The CDR3 has 14 residues. The CDR3 sequence: CASSSRDFQETQYF. The CDR3 DNA follows: TGTGCCAGCAGCTCTAGAGACTTCCAAGAGACCCAGTACTTC.

This clonotype was counted only a few times. This chain joins TRBV15 and TRBJ2-3; 13 nucleotides agree with TRBD2. Trimming removed 1 base from V and 0 bases from J; junction bases left unmatched: 4. The CDR3 has 18 amino acids. The V gene's germline CDR1 is LNHNV and CDR2 YYDKDF (reference sequence). Here the CDR3 DNA reads TGTGCCACCAGCAGAGCACTAGCGGGAGGGCCCAGCACAGATACGCAGTATTTT. Translated, it gives CATSRALAGGPSTDTQYF.

The chain carries TRBV5-4 and TRBJ2-7, with no clear D. CDR1 and CDR2 from the germline V gene are SGHNT and YYREEE (reference sequence). V lost 4 bases and J 0 bases, leaving 8 bases between the germline ends. This CDR3 has 13 residues. CDR3 DNA: TGTGCCAGCAGCCCAACCAACTCCTACGAGCAGTACTTC. It is translated as CASSPTNSYEQYF.

This clonotype was seen only a few times. The rearrangement links TRBV14 to TRBJ2-7; TRBD1 aligns across 10 bases. V shed 4 bases, J shed 6 bases, and the junction held 15 bases outside the gene matches. Germline V gene data show CDR1 as SGHDN and CDR2 as FVKESK. CDR3 length equals 17 residues. DNA of the CDR3: TGTGCCAGCAGCCGAGATTCAACCGGGGACAGGGGTCCCGAGCAGTACTTC. Amino acid sequence: CASSRDSTGDRGPEQYF.

This clonotype was detected a few times. V is TRBV14 and J is TRBJ2-5, with unresolved D. V shed 5 bases and J shed 1 base, with 20 bases lying between them. This CDR3 spans 17 amino acids. Per the germline V gene, CDR1 is SGHDN and CDR2 is FVKESK. This chain's CDR3 is CASSAKATRNLQETQYF. Written as DNA, the CDR3 is TGTGCCAGCAGCGCAAAAGCGACACGAAACCTCCAAGAGACCCAGTACTTC.

This clonotype has ten or more counts. The V gene is TRBV4-1, the J gene TRBJ2-1; possibly TRBD2 for D (6 bases). V was clipped by 0 bases and J by 9 bases, with 15 bases between them. The CDR3 extends over 15 amino acids. CDR1 and CDR2 (germline): MGHRA, YSYEKL. The CDR3 region has the DNA TGCGCCAGCAGCCAAGATAGAGGAGGGGCCCGTGAGCAGTTCTTC. Translated, it gives CASSQDRGGAREQFF.

In this sample, this clonotype turned up a few times. The J gene is TRBJ1-1, the V gene TRBV29-1; D gene unclear. This CDR3 has 13 amino acids. CDR1 is SQVTM and CDR2 is ANQGSEA in the germline V gene. V lost 2 bases to trimming and J lost 0 bases, with 7 bases between them. CDR3 coding DNA: TGCAGCGTTGAACCCGGAATGAACACTGAAGCTTTCTTT. This encodes CSVEPGMNTEAFF.

This clonotype was counted between two and nine times. The chain has TRBV28 and TRBJ1-5, with TRBD1 as a possible D gene (5 bases). V shed 6 bases and J shed 0 bases, with 9 bases lying between them. Germline V gene sequence: CDR1 MDHEN, CDR2 SYDVKM. The CDR3 contains 14 residues. CDR3 bases: TGTGCCAGCAGGAGGGGATATAGCAATCAGCCCCAGCATTTT. Protein product: CASRRGYSNQPQHF.

J is TRBJ2-3 and V is TRBV3-1, with D tentatively TRBD2 (7 bases). V was trimmed by 1 base and J by 2 bases, leaving 13 bases between them. From germline, CDR1 is LGHDT and CDR2 YNNKEL (reference sequence). The CDR3 extends over 16 amino acids. The CDR3 DNA reads as TGTGCCAGCAGCCAAGTGACGGGGGGCCTCACAGATACGCAGTATTTT. This gives the protein CASSQVTGGLTDTQYF.

This chain joins TRBV7-2 and TRBJ2-1; D is ambiguous. The V end lost 3 bases, the J end lost 2 bases, and 11 bases lay between the germline ends. The germline V gene has CDR1 SGHTA and CDR2 FQGNSA. This CDR3 has 15 residues. The CDR3 protein is CASSFYGFTYNEQFF. The CDR3 region has the DNA TGTGCCAGCAGCTTTTACGGCTTCACCTACAATGAGCAGTTCTTC. The whole variable domain, filled in from reference TRBV7-2 and TRBJ2-1, reads GAGVSQSPSNKVTEKGKDVELRCDPISGHTALYWYRQSLGQGLEFLIYFQGNSAPDKSGLPSDRFSAERTGGSVSTLTIQRTQQEDSAVYLCASSFYGFTYNEQFFGPGTRLTVL.

This chain uses TRBV28 with TRBJ2-1; maybe TRBD2 (6 bases). The ends were cut back, 5 bases at V and 8 bases at J, with 22 bases in the middle. Germline assignment: CDR1 MDHEN and CDR2 SYDVKM. The CDR3 consists of 16 residues. CDR3 sequence: CASSPSLTGAKDEQFF. In nucleotides, the CDR3 is TGTGCCAGCAGTCCTTCGCTAACGGGAGCTAAGGATGAGCAGTTCTTC. Using reference TRBV28 and TRBJ2-1 for the parts outside the CDR3, the full variable domain is DVKVTQSSRYLVKRTGEKVFLECVQDMDHENMFWYRQDPGLGLRLIYFSYDVKMKEKGDIPEGYSVSREKKERFSLILESASTNQTSMYLCASSPSLTGAKDEQFFGPGTRLTVL.

V and J are TRBV18 and TRBJ2-5; possible D gene TRBD2, 6 bases. The germline V gene has CDR1 KGHSH and CDR2 LQKENI. The V and J ends lost 3 bases and 5 bases respectively, with 16 bases between them. The CDR3 is 15 residues long. CDR3 residues: CASSPGVPGGETQYF. CDR3 DNA sequence: TGTGCCAGCTCACCCGGGGTCCCCGGGGGTGAGACCCAGTACTTC.

The rearrangement links TRBV7-6 to TRBJ2-1; 8 bases are a match to TRBD2. V was clipped by 5 bases and J by 3 bases; unmatched bases: 18. CDR3 length equals 19 residues. Germline CDR1 SGHVS, CDR2 FNYEAQ. CDR3 loop: CASSPSRMGFGGDYNEQFF. The CDR3 bases are TGTGCCAGCAGCCCCTCCAGAATGGGTTTCGGGGGGGACTACAATGAGCAGTTCTTC. Together with reference TRBV7-6 and TRBJ2-1, the CDR3 gives the full variable domain: GAGVSQSPRYKVTKRGQDVALRCDPISGHVSLYWYRQALGQGPEFLTYFNYEAQQDKSGLPNDRFSAERPEGSISTLTIQRTEQRDSAMYRCASSPSRMGFGGDYNEQFFGPGTRLTVL.

This clonotype was found many times. This chain joins TRBV20-1 and TRBJ2-1; 14 nucleotides match TRBD2. J gave up 4 bases and V 2 bases, and 4 bases lay outside the gene matches. This CDR3 has 16 residues. Germline V gives CDR1 DFQATT, CDR2 SNEGSKA (reference sequence). CDR3 DNA sequence: TGCAGTGCTAGACCTCGGACTAGCGGGAGGTACAATGAGCAGTTCTTC. Translating gives CSARPRTSGRYNEQFF.

There are a few counts of this clonotype. V is TRBV4-1 and J is TRBJ2-7; D call uncertain. Germline CDR1 reads MGHRA; CDR2 reads YSYEKL. This CDR3 comprises 13 residues. Trimming shortened V by 1 base and J by 3 bases, and 7 bases separated the two germline ends. This CDR3 reads CASSQAQCYEQYV. The DNA of the CDR3 is TGCGCCAGCAGCCAAGCCCAGTGCTACGAGCAGTACGTC.

V gene TRBV2 combines with J gene TRBJ1-1, with TRBD1 matching 7 bases. The germline V gene has CDR1 SNHLY and CDR2 FYNNEI. Trimming removed 1 base from V and 0 bases from J; junction bases left unmatched: 5. There are 16 residues in the CDR3. Here the CDR3 DNA reads TGTGCCAGCAGTGAAGGGGCCAGGGGGATGAACACTGAAGCTTTCTTT. Protein product: CASSEGARGMNTEAFF. Looking up the rest from reference TRBV2 and TRBJ1-1 gives the full variable domain: EPEVTQTPSHQVTQMGQEVILRCVPISNHLYFYWYRQILGQKVEFLVSFYNNEISEKSEIFDDQFSVERPDGSNFTLKIRSTKLEDSAMYFCASSEGARGMNTEAFFGQGTRLTVV.

This clonotype was detected ten times or more. The V call is TRBV6-5, the J call TRBJ2-1, with D uncertain. The V gene lost 4 bases and the J gene lost 8 bases, with 18 bases spanning the gap. This CDR3 has 15 residues. Germline CDR1 MNHEY, CDR2 SVGAGI. For the CDR3, the DNA is TGTGCCAGCAGTTCCGGACGGACCGAAGTCTATGAGCAGTTCTTC. This sequence encodes CASSSGRTEVYEQFF.

This chain connects TRBV10-3 to TRBJ2-2; D gene ambiguous. The CDR3 runs to 13 residues. Germline CDR1 ENHRY, CDR2 SYGVKD. Trimming left V 3 bases short and J 5 bases short, with 7 bases between. The CDR3 spells CAISDVVTGELFF. The DNA of the CDR3 is TGTGCCATCAGTGATGTGGTGACCGGGGAGCTGTTTTTT.

In its sample, this clonotype was seen many times. The chain links TRBV7-3 to TRBJ2-3; 9 positions match TRBD2. V lost 5 bases and J lost 2; bases outside the gene matches: 2. Germline V gives CDR1 SGHTA, CDR2 FQGTGA. This CDR3 has 14 amino acids. In nucleotides, the CDR3 is TGTGCCAGCAGCGTAGCGGGAGACACAGATACGCAGTATTTT. Amino acids: CASSVAGDTDTQYF.